This T cell receptor (beta chain) was identified during a study of beta chain features in type 1 diabetes. Study-wide findings and caveats: For type 1 diabetes patients, VDJ junctions showed fewer insertions and more deletions. Moderate yet significant TCRB CDR3 shortening was seen in Type 1 diabetes patients in all four CD4+ subsets. PCR might favor shorter templates, equally in patients and controls.

Purities over 98% were achieved in all sorted populations. V was trimmed by 5 bases and J by 3 bases, leaving 8 bases between them. Germline V gives CDR1 PRHDT, CDR2 FYEKMQ (reference sequence). This CDR3 comprises 12 residues. Concerning this clone: The antigen is not known.

The sequenced template was cDNA made from the entire isolated RNA. The protocol was immunoSEQ multiplex PCR, while the TCRdb copy is restricted to in-frame clones and leaves out a portion. The profile shows over 40,000 clones, approximately 60% of them singletons. The TCR sequence derives from a man aged 30-40 years with type 1 diabetes. Some clones in this sample may be carry-over from other donors' samples. This chain links TRBV13 with TRBJ2-7; TRBD1 is a possible D gene (6 bases). Specimen: Tregs from blood. The CDR3 sequence: CASSGGYYEQYF. The CDR3 region has the DNA TGTGCCAGCAGCGGGGGCTACTACGAGCAGTACTTC.